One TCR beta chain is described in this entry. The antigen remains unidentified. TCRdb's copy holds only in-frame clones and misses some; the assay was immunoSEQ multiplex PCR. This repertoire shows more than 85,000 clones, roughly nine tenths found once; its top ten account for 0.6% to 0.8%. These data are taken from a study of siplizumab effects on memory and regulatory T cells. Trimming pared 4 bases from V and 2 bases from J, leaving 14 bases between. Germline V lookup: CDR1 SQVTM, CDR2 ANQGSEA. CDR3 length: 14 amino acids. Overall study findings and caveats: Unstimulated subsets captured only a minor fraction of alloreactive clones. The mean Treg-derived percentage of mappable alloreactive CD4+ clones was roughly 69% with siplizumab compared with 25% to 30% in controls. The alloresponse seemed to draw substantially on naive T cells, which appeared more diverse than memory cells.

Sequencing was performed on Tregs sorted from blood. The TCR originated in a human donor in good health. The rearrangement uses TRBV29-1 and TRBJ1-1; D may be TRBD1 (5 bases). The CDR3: CSVGGPKGNTEAFF. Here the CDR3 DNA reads TGCAGCGTTGGGGGCCCAAAGGGTAACACTGAAGCTTTCTTT.